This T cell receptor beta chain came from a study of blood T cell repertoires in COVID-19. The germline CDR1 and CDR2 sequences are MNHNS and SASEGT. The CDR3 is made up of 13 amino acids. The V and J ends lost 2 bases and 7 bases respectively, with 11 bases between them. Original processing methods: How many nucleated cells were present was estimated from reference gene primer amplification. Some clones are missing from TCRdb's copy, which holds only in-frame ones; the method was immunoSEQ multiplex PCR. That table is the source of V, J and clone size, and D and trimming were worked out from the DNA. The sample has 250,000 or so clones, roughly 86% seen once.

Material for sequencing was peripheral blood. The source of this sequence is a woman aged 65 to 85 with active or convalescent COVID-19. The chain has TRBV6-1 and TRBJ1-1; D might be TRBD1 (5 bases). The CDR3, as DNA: TGTGCCAGCAGTGAATCACTAAGGGGTGAAGCTTTCTTT. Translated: CASSESLRGEAFF.